These 26 T cell receptor beta chains were sequenced from one sample in a study of control samples from healthy donors and cancer patients. Libraries were prepared by immunoSEQ multiplex PCR; TCRdb keeps only in-frame clonotypes and omits some of them. This sample has approximately 100,000 clones; 90% occur once, and the top ten carry roughly 3.4%. The sequencing input was blood. These TCRs come from a woman aged 18-29 years in good health.

The genes are TRBV2 and TRBJ1-1; TRBD1 might be the D (6 bases). With 8 bases removed from V and 1 base from J, the gap between germline ends came to 14 bases. The length of the CDR3 is 14 residues. Per germline, CDR1 SNHLY and CDR2 FYNNEI. The CDR3 region is CASRAGGGNTEAFF. CDR3 nucleotides: TGTGCCAGCCGGGCTGGAGGGGGGAACACTGAAGCTTTCTTT.

J is TRBJ2-2 and V is TRBV7-3, with 8 bases lining up with TRBD2. This CDR3 has 16 amino acids. Per the germline V gene, CDR1 is SGHTA and CDR2 is FQGTGA. Losses at the gene ends were 2 bases for V and 2 bases for J; bases not matched to a gene: 4. The CDR3 nucleotides read TGTGCCAGCAGCTTATTTAGCGGGGTTAACACCGGGGAGCTGTTTTTT. Translating gives CASSLFSGVNTGELFF.

This clone was seen once. The rearrangement links TRBV5-5 to TRBJ1-6; TRBD1 matches at 9 bases. This CDR3 comprises 15 residues. CDR1 is SGHKS, CDR2 YYEKEE, per germline (reference sequence). V lost 3 bases to trimming and J lost 9 bases; unmatched junction nucleotides: 7. The CDR3: CASSSGTGTGSPLHF. In DNA form, the CDR3 reads TGTGCCAGCAGCTCCGGGACAGGGACCGGTTCACCCCTCCACTTT.

This clone was counted once. The chain combines TRBV19 with TRBJ2-7, with unresolved D. Trimming pared 7 bases from V and 0 bases from J, leaving 13 bases between. The CDR3 loop spans 14 amino acids. The V gene's germline CDR1 is LNHDA and CDR2 SQIVND (reference sequence). CDR3 residues: CASTPIGFSYEQYF. DNA for the CDR3: TGTGCCAGTACCCCCATAGGATTCTCCTACGAGCAGTACTTC.

This rearrangement joins TRBV15 to TRBJ1-2; D remains unclear. V was shortened by 0 bases and J by 8 bases, with 16 bases between the two germline ends. Germline V gives CDR1 LNHNV, CDR2 YYDKDF (reference sequence). This CDR3 spans 15 amino acids. CDR3 loop: CATSREPSPYGGYTF. The CDR3 DNA sequence: TGTGCCACCAGCAGAGAGCCGTCCCCGTATGGCGGCTACACCTTC.

This chain joins TRBV5-1 and TRBJ1-1; no clear D gene. Trimming cost V 2 bases and J 1 base, with 6 bases left between them. Germline V gene lookup returns CDR1 SGHRS and CDR2 YFSETQ. The CDR3 runs 13 residues. CDR3 sequence: CASSLMQNTEAFF. The CDR3 region has the DNA TGCGCCAGCAGCTTAATGCAGAACACTGAAGCTTTCTTT.

The chain has TRBV5-1 and TRBJ2-3; no clear D. V was shortened by 6 bases and J by 4 bases, with 12 bases between the two germline ends. The CDR3 spans 13 residues. CDR1 and CDR2 from the germline V gene are SGHRS and YFSETQ. DNA for the CDR3: TGCGCCAGCAAAGTGGGTCCCGCAGATACGCAGTATTTT. Translated: CASKVGPADTQYF.

This CDR3 reads CATSDPGTSSDTQYF. The CDR3 DNA follows: TGTGCCACCAGTGACCCCGGGACTAGCTCAGATACGCAGTATTTT. This sequence joins TRBV24-1 and TRBJ2-3, with 9 bases lining up with TRBD2. Germline CDR1 reads KGHDR; CDR2 reads SFDVKD. There are 15 residues in the CDR3. V lost 4 bases and J lost 4; bases outside the gene matches: 5.

J is TRBJ1-1 and V is TRBV19, with a weak D call TRBD1 (6 bases). The germline V gene has CDR1 LNHDA and CDR2 SQIVND (reference sequence). Trimming stripped 4 bases from V and 7 bases from J, with 22 bases between. CDR3 length equals 16 residues. The CDR3 coding sequence is TGTGCCAGTAGTAACCCACCGGGACACAGATTGGGTGAAGCTTTCTTT. Residues: CASSNPPGHRLGEAFF. The full variable domain, completed using reference TRBV19 and TRBJ1-1, is DGGITQSPKYLFRKEGQNVTLSCEQNLNHDAMYWYRQDPGQGLRLIYYSQIVNDFQKGDIAEGYSVSREKKESFPLTVTSAQKNPTAFYLCASSNPPGHRLGEAFFGQGTRLTVV.

This chain links TRBV5-1 with TRBJ2-5, with D perhaps matching TRBD2 (5 bases). The CDR3 is made up of 14 amino acids. Trimming took 3 bases from V and 5 from J, leaving 14 bases between them. CDR1 and CDR2 (germline): SGHRS, YFSETQ. The CDR3 region has the DNA TGCGCCAGCAGCTCCCAGACCCCGGGGGAGACCCAGTACTTC. This sequence encodes CASSSQTPGETQYF. Drawing the rest from reference TRBV5-1 and TRBJ2-5, the complete variable domain is KAGVTQTPRYLIKTRGQQVTLSCSPISGHRSVSWYQQTPGQGLQFLFEYFSETQRNKGNFPGRFSGRQFSNSRSEMNVSTLELGDSALYLCASSSQTPGETQYFGPGTRLLVL.

A single count supports this clone. The chain carries TRBV2 and TRBJ2-4, with 7 bases lining up with TRBD2. There are 14 residues in the CDR3. V lost 8 bases and J lost 6; bases outside the gene matches: 10. Looked up from germline, CDR1 is SNHLY and CDR2 is FYNNEI. As DNA, the CDR3 is TGTGCCAGCGGCCCCGGGACTACCCCAAACATTCAGTACTTC. It yields the protein CASGPGTTPNIQYF.

The chain carries TRBV27 and TRBJ2-5; 7 bases line up with TRBD2. CDR1 and CDR2 (germline): MNHEY, SMNVEV (reference sequence). There are 13 residues in the CDR3. J was trimmed by 7 bases and V by 6 bases; bases with no gene match: 8. The CDR3 DNA is TGTGCCAGCAGGGCTGGGGGGGGAAGGACCCAGTACTTC. Its translation: CASRAGGGRTQYF.

The J gene is TRBJ1-1, the V gene TRBV5-1, with no clear D. V was shortened by 1 base and J by 1 base, with 5 bases between the two germline ends. The length of the CDR3 is 13 residues. Per the germline V gene, CDR1 is SGHRS and CDR2 is YFSETQ. CDR3 in amino acids: CASSLYENTEAFF. Here the CDR3 DNA reads TGCGCCAGCAGCTTGTACGAGAACACTGAAGCTTTCTTT.

This chain joins TRBV6-2 or TRBV6-3 and TRBJ2-5; the match to TRBD1 covers 8 bases. Germline V gene sequence: CDR1 MNHEY, CDR2 SVGEGT. After removal of 0 bases from V and 3 bases from J, the junction contained 6 bases not matched to a gene. The CDR3 length is 16 residues. As DNA, the CDR3 is TGTGCCAGCAGTTACTCAGGGAGACAGGGGAAAGAGACCCAGTACTTC. Translating it yields CASSYSGRQGKETQYF.

The chain employs TRBV5-1 and TRBJ2-3; D remains unclear. Germline V CDR1 and CDR2: SGHRS, YFSETQ. This CDR3 has 16 amino acids. The ends were cut back, 0 bases at V and 6 bases at J, with 17 bases in the middle. CDR3 sequence reads: CASSLANGQVSDTQYF. The CDR3 DNA reads TGCGCCAGCAGCTTGGCCAATGGGCAGGTCTCCGATACGCAGTATTTT.

This clone has just a few counts. V usage is TRBV13 and J usage is TRBJ2-2; D not resolved. Trimming stripped 3 bases from V and 5 bases from J, with 7 bases between. Germline assignment: CDR1 PRHDT and CDR2 FYEKMQ (reference sequence). CDR3 length: 13 residues. Here the CDR3 DNA reads TGTGCCAGCAGCTTTCAATTAACCGGGGAGCTGTTTTTT. It translates to CASSFQLTGELFF.

J is TRBJ2-1 and V is TRBV3-1 (or the pseudogene TRBV3-2); D may be TRBD1 or TRBD2 (5 bases each). Germline CDR1 is LGHDT and CDR2 is YNNKEL (reference sequence). The CDR3 totals 16 residues. V shed 1 base and J shed 4 bases, with 14 bases lying between them. CDR3 loop: CASSQGVGVTYNEQFF. For the CDR3, the DNA is TGTGCCAGCAGCCAAGGAGTGGGGGTTACGTACAATGAGCAGTTCTTC.

The rearrangement joins TRBV6-5 to TRBJ2-7; D may be TRBD2 (5 bases). V was clipped by 2 bases and J by 1 base, with 6 bases between them. Per germline, CDR1 MNHEY and CDR2 SVGAGI. The CDR3 spans 13 residues. The CDR3 is CASSYTGSYEQYF. CDR3 nucleotide sequence: TGTGCCAGCAGTTACACGGGGTCCTACGAGCAGTACTTC.

The V call is TRBV18, the J call TRBJ1-3, with D unclear. Trimming pared 4 bases from V and 3 bases from J, leaving 13 bases between. Germline V gene lookup returns CDR1 KGHSH and CDR2 LQKENI. CDR3 length: 15 amino acids. The CDR3 coding sequence is TGTGCCAGCTCACAGGGAAGGGAAAGTGGAAACACCATATATTTT. Amino acid sequence: CASSQGRESGNTIYF.

This sequence joins TRBV19 and TRBJ1-2; D is ambiguous. Germline-derived CDR1 and CDR2 are LNHDA and SQIVND (reference sequence). V was pared by 7 bases and J by 6 bases, with 12 bases between. The CDR3 totals 12 residues. CDR3 residues: CASTHSLDGYTF. Written as DNA, the CDR3 is TGTGCCAGTACTCATTCCCTAGATGGCTACACCTTC.

The chain combines TRBV7-9 with TRBJ2-7; TRBD2 matches at 7 bases. Losses at the gene ends were 1 base for V and 5 bases for J; bases not matched to a gene: 8. CDR1 and CDR2 from the germline V gene are SEHNR and FQNEAQ (reference sequence). This CDR3 contains 15 residues. CDR3 sequence: CASSLGAGGCDEQYF. The CDR3 DNA follows: TGTGCCAGCAGCTTAGGGGCCGGGGGGTGCGACGAGCAGTACTTC.

The V call is TRBV2, the J call TRBJ1-4; D ambiguous. This CDR3 is built from 14 residues. In germline, CDR1 is SNHLY, CDR2 FYNNEI. The germline V and J ends were trimmed by 5 bases and 7 bases, with 14 bases remaining between them. The CDR3 nucleotides read TGTGCCAGCAGTCTCACGGGGTTGGGTGAAAAACTGTTTTTT. Protein sequence: CASSLTGLGEKLFF. The entire variable domain, with the rest obtained from reference TRBV2 and TRBJ1-4, is as follows: EPEVTQTPSHQVTQMGQEVILRCVPISNHLYFYWYRQILGQKVEFLVSFYNNEISEKSEIFDDQFSVERPDGSNFTLKIRSTKLEDSAMYFCASSLTGLGEKLFFGSGTQLSVL.

This clone appeared once. The V and J genes are TRBV9 and TRBJ1-3, with D maybe TRBD1 (6 bases). V shed 9 bases and J shed 4 bases, with 8 bases lying between them. Germline V lookup: CDR1 SGDLS, CDR2 YYNGEE. This CDR3 is 11 amino acids long. The CDR3 DNA reads as TGTGCCACCGACAGGGGAAACACCATATATTTT. It is translated as CATDRGNTIYF.

The chain is built from TRBV2 and TRBJ1-1, with 7 bases aligning to TRBD1. V lost 6 bases, J lost 1 base, and 14 bases stayed unmatched. Germline-derived CDR1 and CDR2 are SNHLY and FYNNEI. The CDR3 has 17 residues. The CDR3: CASRGAGGLEKNTEAFF. The DNA of the CDR3 is TGTGCCAGCAGGGGGGCAGGGGGTCTAGAAAAGAACACTGAAGCTTTCTTT.

J is TRBJ2-1 and V is TRBV7-3; D gene uncertain. Trimming pared 5 bases from V and 6 bases from J, leaving 11 bases between. The CDR3 consists of 13 residues. From germline, CDR1 is SGHTA and CDR2 FQGTGA. This CDR3 is CASSLNSFNEQFF. CDR3 coding DNA: TGTGCCAGCAGCCTCAATTCATTCAATGAGCAGTTCTTC.

The chain combines TRBV24-1 with TRBJ2-2; D is unresolved. In germline, CDR1 is KGHDR, CDR2 SFDVKD. V was pared by 2 bases and J by 0 bases, with 18 bases between. The CDR3 is 19 residues long. CDR3 protein: CATSDYSIGPTPNTGELFF. As DNA, the CDR3 is TGTGCCACCAGTGATTATTCGATCGGGCCCACTCCGAACACCGGGGAGCTGTTTTTT.